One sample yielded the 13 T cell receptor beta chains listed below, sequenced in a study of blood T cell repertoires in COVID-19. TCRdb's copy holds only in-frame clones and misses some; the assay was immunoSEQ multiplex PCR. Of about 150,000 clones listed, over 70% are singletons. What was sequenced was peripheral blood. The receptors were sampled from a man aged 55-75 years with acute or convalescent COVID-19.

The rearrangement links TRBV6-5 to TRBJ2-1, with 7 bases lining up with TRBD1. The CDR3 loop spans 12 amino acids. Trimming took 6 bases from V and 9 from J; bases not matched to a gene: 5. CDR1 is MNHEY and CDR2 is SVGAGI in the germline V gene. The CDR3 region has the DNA TGTGCCAGCAGGACAGGGTCGCCTGAGCAGTTCTTC. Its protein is CASRTGSPEQFF.

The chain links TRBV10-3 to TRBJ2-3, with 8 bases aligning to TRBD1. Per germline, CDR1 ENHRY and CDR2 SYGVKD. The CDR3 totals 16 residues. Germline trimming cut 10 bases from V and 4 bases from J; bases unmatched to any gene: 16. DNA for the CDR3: TGTGCCACGTCGGGTCAGGGGGCGAATAAGGCAGATACGCAGTATTTT. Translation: CATSGQGANKADTQYF.

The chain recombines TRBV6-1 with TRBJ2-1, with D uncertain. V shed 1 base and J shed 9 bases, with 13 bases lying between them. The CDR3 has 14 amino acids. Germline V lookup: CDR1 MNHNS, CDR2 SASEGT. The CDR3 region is CASSEEARTREQFF. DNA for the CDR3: TGTGCCAGCAGTGAAGAGGCTAGAACCCGTGAGCAGTTCTTC.

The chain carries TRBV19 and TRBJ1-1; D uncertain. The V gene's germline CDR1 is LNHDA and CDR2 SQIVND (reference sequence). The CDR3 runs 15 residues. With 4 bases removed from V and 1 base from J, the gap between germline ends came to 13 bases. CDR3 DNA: TGTGCCAGTAGTACACACGAGGCCGGGAACACTGAAGCTTTCTTT. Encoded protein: CASSTHEAGNTEAFF.

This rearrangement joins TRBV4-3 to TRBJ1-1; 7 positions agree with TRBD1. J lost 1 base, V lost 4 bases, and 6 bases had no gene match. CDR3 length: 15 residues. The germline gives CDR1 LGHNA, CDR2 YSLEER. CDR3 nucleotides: TGCGCCAGCAGCCTAGAGGGGGCTTGGAACACTGAAGCTTTCTTT. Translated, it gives CASSLEGAWNTEAFF.

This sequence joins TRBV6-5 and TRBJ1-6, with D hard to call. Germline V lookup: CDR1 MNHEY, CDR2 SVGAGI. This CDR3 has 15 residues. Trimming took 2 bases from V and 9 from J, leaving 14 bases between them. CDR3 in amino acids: CASSYRAGSGSPLHF. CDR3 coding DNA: TGTGCCAGCAGTTACAGGGCCGGGAGCGGTTCACCCCTCCACTTT.

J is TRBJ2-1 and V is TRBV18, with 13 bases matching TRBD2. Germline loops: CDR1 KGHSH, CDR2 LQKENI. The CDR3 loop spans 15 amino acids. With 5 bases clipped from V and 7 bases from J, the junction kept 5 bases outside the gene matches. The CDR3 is CASSTSGGADNEQFF. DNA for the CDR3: TGTGCCAGCTCAACTAGCGGGGGGGCCGATAATGAGCAGTTCTTC.

CDR3 region: CASQREVSYNEQFF. CDR3 DNA: TGCGCCAGCCAGCGGGAGGTTTCCTACAATGAGCAGTTCTTC. The rearrangement joins TRBV10-2 to TRBJ2-1, with 9 bases matching TRBD2. This CDR3 has 14 residues. Germline CDR1 is WSHSY and CDR2 is SAAADI. The V gene end was trimmed by 8 bases and the J gene end by 1 base; junction bases not matched to a gene: 3.

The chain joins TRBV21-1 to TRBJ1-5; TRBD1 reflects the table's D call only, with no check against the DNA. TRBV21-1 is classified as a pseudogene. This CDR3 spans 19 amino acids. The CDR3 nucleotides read TGTGCCAGCACCCGGACAGGTACCACTCTCGGAGATAGCAATCAGCCCCAGCATTTT. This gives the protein CASTRTGTTLGDSNQPQHF.

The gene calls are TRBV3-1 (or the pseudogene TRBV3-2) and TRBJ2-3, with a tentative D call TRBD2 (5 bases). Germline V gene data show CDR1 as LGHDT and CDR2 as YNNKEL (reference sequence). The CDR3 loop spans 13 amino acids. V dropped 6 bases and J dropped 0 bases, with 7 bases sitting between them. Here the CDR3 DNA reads TGTGCCAGCAGTCGGACTAGCACAGATACGCAGTATTTT. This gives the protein CASSRTSTDTQYF.

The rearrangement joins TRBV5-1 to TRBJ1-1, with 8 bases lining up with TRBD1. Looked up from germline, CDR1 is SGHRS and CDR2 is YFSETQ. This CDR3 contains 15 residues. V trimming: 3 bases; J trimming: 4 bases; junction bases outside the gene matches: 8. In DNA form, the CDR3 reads TGCGCCAGCAGCTCGTGGACAGGGAAGAGCACTGAAGCTTTCTTT. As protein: CASSSWTGKSTEAFF.

The chain's CDR3 is CASSLQGTYTGELFF. The CDR3, as DNA: TGTGCCAGCAGCTTACAGGGGACCTACACCGGGGAGCTGTTTTTT. J is TRBJ2-2 and V is TRBV11-2; a weak D match, TRBD1 (6 bases). CDR1 and CDR2 from the germline V gene are SGHAT and FQNNGV. With 2 bases removed from V and 3 bases from J, the gap between germline ends came to 10 bases. CDR3 length: 15 amino acids.

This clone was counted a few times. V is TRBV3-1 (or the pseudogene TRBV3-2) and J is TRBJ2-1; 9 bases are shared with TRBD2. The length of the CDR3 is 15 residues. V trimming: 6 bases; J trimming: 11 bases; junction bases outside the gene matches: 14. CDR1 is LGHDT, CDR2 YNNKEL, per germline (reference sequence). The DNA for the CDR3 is TGTGCCAGCAGACCAAGCCAGCGGGGGGCCGTTCAGCAGTTCTTC. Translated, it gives CASRPSQRGAVQQFF.